These 25 T cell receptor beta chains share one sample of origin, sequenced in a study of blood T cell repertoires in COVID-19. Assay: immunoSEQ multiplex PCR; the TCRdb copy retains only in-frame clones and omits some. The table has 180,000 or so clones, 89% seen once. The material sequenced was PBMCs or T cells enriched from blood (not recorded which). Source of these receptors: a woman under 30 who had recovered from COVID-19.

The CDR3 DNA sequence: TGTGCCATCCGACAGGGCGGCACTGAAGCTTTCTTT. It yields the protein CAIRQGGTEAFF. The V and J genes are TRBV28 and TRBJ1-1; TRBD1 agrees at 7 bases. Trimming cost V 10 bases and J 4 bases; bases outside gene matches: 6. The CDR3 has 12 amino acids. Germline lookup yields CDR1 MDHEN and CDR2 SYDVKM.

The chain links TRBV27 to TRBJ2-1, with 9 bases matching TRBD1. The CDR3 loop spans 15 amino acids. The germline CDR1 and CDR2 sequences are MNHEY and SMNVEV (reference sequence). V lost 5 bases, J lost 7 bases, and 9 bases stayed unmatched. As DNA, the CDR3 is TGTGCCAGCAGTCGACCGGGACAGGGTGTGAATGAGCAGTTCTTC. Translation: CASSRPGQGVNEQFF.

The chain recombines TRBV30 with TRBJ2-1, with TRBD2 as a possible D gene (5 bases). Germline V lookup: CDR1 GTSNPN, CDR2 SVGIG (reference sequence). The CDR3 consists of 15 residues. V was clipped by 3 bases and J by 5 bases, with 17 bases between them. CDR3 loop: CAWSKASVGDNEQFF. The CDR3 coding sequence is TGTGCCTGGAGCAAAGCATCTGTGGGAGACAATGAGCAGTTCTTC.

CDR3 protein: CASSRLSEQYF. The DNA of the CDR3 is TGTGCCAGCAGCCGACTTTCCGAGCAGTACTTC. The gene calls are TRBV12-3 or TRBV12-4 and TRBJ2-7; D not certain. The CDR3 extends over 11 amino acids. V lost 6 bases and J 6 bases, leaving 9 bases between the germline ends.

V gene TRBV10-3 combines with J gene TRBJ1-1; 7 bases match TRBD1. The CDR3 loop spans 15 amino acids. V was clipped by 4 bases and J by 6 bases; unmatched bases: 11. Germline V lookup: CDR1 ENHRY, CDR2 SYGVKD. The CDR3 loop reads CAISVIGGDHSEAFF. Written as DNA, the CDR3 is TGTGCCATCAGTGTGATAGGGGGCGACCACTCTGAAGCTTTCTTT.

The genes are TRBV24-1 and TRBJ2-5; TRBD1 matches at 7 bases. CDR1 and CDR2 (germline): KGHDR, SFDVKD. This CDR3 has 15 amino acids. Trimming at V came to 4 bases and at J to 3 bases, leaving 7 bases not matched to a gene. The CDR3 reads CATSETGTEKETQYF. The CDR3 DNA sequence: TGTGCCACCAGTGAAACCGGGACAGAGAAAGAGACCCAGTACTTC.

The J gene is TRBJ2-1, the V gene TRBV2; 13 bases agree with TRBD2. The CDR3 is made up of 15 amino acids. V shed 5 bases and J 9 bases; nucleotides not matched to a gene: 7. Germline V gene sequence: CDR1 SNHLY, CDR2 FYNNEI. The CDR3 DNA is TGTGCCAGCAGTAAACTAGCGGGAGGGCATCGTGAGCAGTTCTTC. Its protein product is CASSKLAGGHREQFF.

The CDR3 is CASSRSGRADEQYF. The CDR3 bases are TGTGCCAGCAGCCGTAGCGGGAGGGCCGACGAGCAGTACTTC. The J gene is TRBJ2-7, the V gene TRBV7-8; TRBD2 agrees at 11 bases. This CDR3 has 14 residues. J was trimmed by 5 bases and V by 5 bases; bases with no gene match: 5. Germline assignment: CDR1 SGHVS and CDR2 FQNEAQ.

The V and J genes are TRBV5-1 and TRBJ1-5; 9 bases are shared with TRBD1. The CDR3 runs to 15 residues. Germline CDR1 reads SGHRS; CDR2 reads YFSETQ. Unmatched junction bases numbered 3, after V lost 0 bases and J lost 5 bases. The CDR3: CASSLDGTGHQPQHF. DNA of the CDR3: TGCGCCAGCAGCTTGGATGGGACAGGGCATCAGCCCCAGCATTTT.

CDR3 DNA: TGTGCCATCAGTGAGTCAGTCTTTAGGGGGCCCTACTACAATGAGCAGTTCTTC. Translated: CAISESVFRGPYYNEQFF. The chain recombines TRBV10-3 with TRBJ2-1; 7 nucleotides agree with TRBD1. Trimming removed 0 bases from V and 3 bases from J; junction bases left unmatched: 11. CDR1 is ENHRY and CDR2 is SYGVKD in the germline V gene. The length of the CDR3 is 18 residues.

The chain combines TRBV4-3 with TRBJ1-6, with a tentative D call TRBD1 (5 bases). Germline CDR1 and CDR2: LGHNA and YSLEER. V was pared by 0 bases and J by 14 bases, with 11 bases between. The CDR3 is 13 residues long. DNA for the CDR3: TGCGCCAGCAGCCAAGATGGGGGGGTAACCCTCCACTTT. It yields the protein CASSQDGGVTLHF.

The V gene is TRBV7-3, the J gene TRBJ2-1; no definite D call. The CDR3 runs 15 residues. Germline lookup yields CDR1 SGHTA and CDR2 FQGTGA. Trimming shortened V by 0 bases and J by 1 base, and 7 bases separated the two germline ends. In nucleotides, the CDR3 is TGTGCCAGCAGCTTAACCTCGCGGTCCTACAATGAGCAGTTCTTC. This translates into CASSLTSRSYNEQFF.

This clone was recorded only once. The genes are TRBV27 and TRBJ1-2; D gene unclear. Trimming pared 2 bases from V and 8 bases from J, leaving 9 bases between. Germline V gives CDR1 MNHEY, CDR2 SMNVEV (reference sequence). The CDR3 contains 12 residues. In DNA form, the CDR3 reads TGTGCCAGCAGTTTACGGGGAGGCGGCTACACCTTC. It specifies CASSLRGGGYTF.

In regard to this clone: Other DNA sequences in this sample translate to the same CDR3. The chain couples TRBV11-2 to TRBJ2-1; D remains unclear. From germline, CDR1 is SGHAT and CDR2 FQNNGV. V was pared by 1 base and J by 10 bases, with 5 bases between. The CDR3 is 11 residues long. The CDR3 DNA is TGTGCCAGCAGCTTAGGAGGCGAGCAGTTCTTC. Protein sequence: CASSLGGEQFF.

This clone was observed a few times. CDR3 sequence (DNA): TGTGCCAGCATTCCGGCTAGCGGAGAGACCCAGTACTTC. It encodes CASIPASGETQYF. V gene TRBV28 combines with J gene TRBJ2-5; 7 nucleotides match TRBD2. Germline V gene data show CDR1 as MDHEN and CDR2 as SYDVKM. The CDR3 has 13 amino acids. The V gene end was trimmed by 7 bases and the J gene end by 4 bases; junction bases not matched to a gene: 6.

Only one count was recorded for this clone. This chain links TRBV28 with TRBJ1-5, with unresolved D. The germline gives CDR1 MDHEN, CDR2 SYDVKM. V was shortened by 3 bases and J by 0 bases, with 9 bases between the two germline ends. The CDR3 runs 15 residues. In DNA form, the CDR3 reads TGTGCCAGCAGTTTGGGCAGGTATAGCAATCAGCCCCAGCATTTT. It translates to CASSLGRYSNQPQHF.

The CDR3 loop is CASSFWGASTDTQYF. The CDR3 DNA sequence: TGTGCCAGCAGCTTTTGGGGAGCGAGCACAGATACGCAGTATTTT. V gene TRBV11-2 combines with J gene TRBJ2-3; a weak D match, TRBD2 (5 bases). The V end was cut by 3 bases, the J end by 0 bases, with 10 bases between. This CDR3 region has 15 residues. Germline V gene lookup returns CDR1 SGHAT and CDR2 FQNNGV.

This sequence joins TRBV28 and TRBJ1-1; no definite D call. This CDR3 is built from 15 residues. Between the trimmed V and J ends, which lost 2 bases and 0 bases, there was a span of 10 bases. Looked up from germline, CDR1 is MDHEN and CDR2 is SYDVKM. The CDR3 reads CASSLGRLLNTEAFF. The CDR3 bases are TGTGCCAGCAGTTTAGGCAGATTATTGAACACTGAAGCTTTCTTT.

This clone was counted a few times. The chain employs TRBV18 and TRBJ2-5; weak D call: TRBD2 (6 bases). This CDR3 is 12 amino acids long. The germline CDR1 and CDR2 sequences are KGHSH and LQKENI. The V end lost 0 bases, the J end lost 9 bases, and 8 bases lay between the germline ends. DNA of the CDR3: TGTGCCAGCTCACCACCGTCGGGGGCCCAGTACTTC. This gives the protein CASSPPSGAQYF.

This clone was counted once. The chain has TRBV9 and TRBJ2-3; possible D gene TRBD2, 5 bases. Looked up from germline, CDR1 is SGDLS and CDR2 is YYNGEE. V was clipped by 0 bases and J by 5 bases, with 10 bases between them. The CDR3 covers 14 residues. The CDR3 spells CASSVGGAGDTQYF. CDR3 DNA sequence: TGTGCCAGCAGCGTAGGGGGAGCAGGAGATACGCAGTATTTT. The full variable domain, its missing parts supplied by reference TRBV9 and TRBJ2-3, is DSGVTQTPKHLITATGQRVTLRCSPRSGDLSVYWYQQSLDQGLQFLIQYYNGEERAKGNILERFSAQQFPDLHSELNLSSLELGDSALYFCASSVGGAGDTQYFGPGTRLTVL.

V usage is TRBV29-1 and J usage is TRBJ2-3; D call uncertain. Trimming removed 7 bases from V and 7 bases from J, with 9 bases in between. CDR1 is SQVTM, CDR2 ANQGSEA, per germline. This CDR3 has 10 amino acids. This CDR3 is CSALTNTQYF. The CDR3 bases are TGCAGCGCCCTAACGAATACGCAGTATTTT.

The gene calls are TRBV2 and TRBJ2-1, with D tentatively TRBD2 (6 bases). The CDR3 loop spans 20 amino acids. Germline lookup yields CDR1 SNHLY and CDR2 FYNNEI. Trimming shortened V by 6 bases and J by 1 base, and 28 bases separated the two germline ends. The CDR3 protein is CASSGGWGSSGYTSYNEQFF. As DNA, the CDR3 is TGTGCCAGCAGCGGGGGATGGGGGTCTAGTGGGTATACTTCCTACAATGAGCAGTTCTTC.

V usage is TRBV6-6 and J usage is TRBJ1-5; TRBD1 is a possible D gene (5 bases). V was cut by 7 bases and J by 5 bases, with 15 bases left in between. CDR1 MNHNY and CDR2 SVGAGI come from the germline V gene (reference sequence). This CDR3 has 14 amino acids. CDR3 sequence reads: CASTDGGVDQPQHF. In DNA, the CDR3 is TGTGCCAGCACCGACGGAGGGGTGGATCAGCCCCAGCATTTT.

This clone occurred once. The CDR3: CASNSRLAGNEQYF. The CDR3 DNA follows: TGCGCCAGCAATTCTCGGCTAGCGGGAAACGAGCAGTACTTC. The V and J genes are TRBV23-1 and TRBJ2-7; TRBD2 agrees at 9 bases. TRBV23-1 is flagged as an ORF with uncertain function. V was clipped by 7 bases and J by 5 bases; unmatched bases: 9. The length of the CDR3 is 14 residues.

V and J are TRBV4-1 and TRBJ1-4; TRBD1 agrees at 7 bases. The CDR3 is 16 amino acids. Germline-derived CDR1 and CDR2 are MGHRA and YSYEKL. The V segment lost 0 bases and the J segment 5 bases; nucleotides outside the gene matches: 6. This CDR3 reads CASSQDQPGGNEKLFF. The CDR3 DNA reads TGCGCCAGCAGCCAAGACCAACCAGGGGGGAATGAAAAACTGTTTTTT.